This entry concerns a single TCR beta chain. Its antigen is currently not known. Base qualities were left out, and no much larger clone turns up one base away. This sample stems from a study of OX40 agonist ivuxolimab in advanced cancers. Background for the entire study: Ivuxolimab, which targeted the costimulatory receptor OX40 (CD134), was an agonistic, fully human IgG2 monoclonal antibody. Three dose-escalation patients achieved partial responses, one with hepatocellular carcinoma and two with cutaneous melanoma. The paper describes the monotherapy dose-escalation part (N of about 55 patients) of the phase I trial of ivuxolimab. Intravenous ivuxolimab was administered to patients every 2 weeks at six dose levels: 0.01, 0.1, 0.3, 1.5, 3 and 10 mg/kg. A male proportion of roughly 80% and a mean age of about 60 years, ranging from roughly 23 to 90, were recorded for the dose-escalation cohort. Prior anti-PD-1, anti-PD-L1 or anti-CTLA-4 therapy was permitted, and checkpoint inhibitors had been received by 30% to 40% of dose-escalation patients. Of the 50 to 55 dose-escalation patients, hepatocellular carcinoma was present in some 19, melanoma in approximately 15, renal cell carcinoma in 9 and head and neck cancer in 9. The purpose of peripheral TCRbeta sequencing was to test whether ivuxolimab changed TCR sequence diversity and led to clonal T-cell expansion.

Genomic DNA was isolated from the sorted cells so that the TCRbeta CDR3 region could be sequenced. The immunoSEQ Assay was used for sequencing of TCRbeta CDR3 regions. TCRdb obtained this table from immuneACCESS and retained in-frame rearrangements with V and J assigned. These tables miss some clones; where compared with another copy, unresolved V genes account for less than half of the shortfall, and the remainder is unexplained. This sample has about 67,000 clones in its table, and around 83% of those were observed once. The top ten clonotypes cover approximately 2% of the sample. Overall results and qualifications from the work: Low levels of normalized T-cell clonal expansion were also shown by some nonresponding patients. The antigen specificity of the peripheral T cells that underwent clonal expansion was not determined. At doses of 0.1 to 3.0 mg/kg, clonal expansion of both CD4+ and CD8+ blood T cells was observed from baseline to week 6. In partial responders in the 0.1-3.0 mg/kg groups, normalized peripheral clonal expansion was found to be among the lowest, especially among CD8+ T cells. After ivuxolimab, expanded clones were on average more numerous among CD8+ T cells than among CD4+ T cells.

CDR1 MRHNA and CDR2 SNTAGT were looked up in the germline V gene. The CDR3 runs 15 amino acids, cysteine and phenylalanine included. Here the CDR3 DNA is all that survives: 45 bases in frame from base 1. Trimming leaves V shorter by 4 bases and J shorter by 5 bases, with the junction holding 6 bases beyond the gene matches. The trial excluded patients who had a history of autoimmune disease or were on systemic immunosuppression. Peripheral blood for TCR sequencing was drawn from every dose cohort at baseline, at cycle 4 day 1 and at cycle 7 day 1. Samples were obtained from an open-label, multicenter, first-in-human phase I dose-escalation trial of ivuxolimab. Adults with locally advanced or metastatic head and neck squamous cell, hepatocellular, melanoma or renal cell carcinoma were enrolled in the trial. Before TCR sequencing, CD4+ T cells and CD8+ T cells from peripheral blood were sorted into separate populations.

The sequencing here drew on CD4+ or CD8+ T cells sorted from blood, taken in a trial of the OX40 agonist ivuxolimab. The chain is made from TRBV6-4 and TRBJ2-1; the junction holds 9 bases that match TRBD1. The TCR was taken from an adult with an advanced solid tumor such as melanoma, head and neck, liver or kidney cancer. CDR3 reads: CASSVGQGLNNEQFF. The DNA sequence is TGTGCCAGCAGTGTGGGACAGGGTCTGAACAATGAGCAGTTCTTC.